Listed here are 27 T cell receptor beta chains from one sample, sequenced in a study of blood T cell repertoires in COVID-19 (TCRdb year 2020). Library preparation used the immunoSEQ multiplex PCR assay. The table was pulled from immuneACCESS by TCRdb, which kept in-frame rearrangements only. Such tables lose some clones; where checked, under half of the loss comes from unresolved V genes, and the rest has no known cause. This sample is represented by about 98,000 clones; roughly 82% of them were singletons. About a tenth of the sample is taken by the ten largest. Sequenced input: peripheral blood. These receptors were obtained from a man in his 70s with active or convalescent COVID-19.

This chain joins TRBV27 and TRBJ2-2; maybe TRBD2 (6 bases). Germline values: CDR1 MNHEY, CDR2 SMNVEV (reference sequence). The V end was cut by 6 bases, the J end by 2 bases, with 13 bases between. The length of the CDR3 is 15 residues. CDR3 coding DNA: TGTGCCAGCAGCTTCTGGGGGGTCAACACCGGGGAGCTGTTTTTT. It translates to CASSFWGVNTGELFF.

The V call is TRBV7-3, the J call TRBJ2-5, with 7 positions matching TRBD2. V was pared by 1 base and J by 0 bases, with 5 bases of the junction left unmatched. The CDR3 spans 16 residues. Germline assignment: CDR1 SGHTA and CDR2 FQGTGA. CDR3 sequence reads: CASSLRGSGYQETQYF. DNA for the CDR3: TGTGCCAGCAGCTTAAGGGGTAGCGGGTACCAAGAGACCCAGTACTTC. The whole variable domain, remainder taken from reference TRBV7-3 and TRBJ2-5, is GAGVSQTPSNKVTEKGKYVELRCDPISGHTALYWYRQSLGQGPEFLIYFQGTGAADDSGLPNDRFFAVRPEGSVSTLKIQRTERGDSAVYLCASSLRGSGYQETQYFGPGTRLLVL.

This clone has only a few counts. The chain employs TRBV5-8 and TRBJ1-2, with D hard to call. The CDR3 is made up of 16 amino acids. Per germline, CDR1 SGHTS and CDR2 YDEGEE. V lost 0 bases, J lost 2 bases, and 14 bases lay in between. CDR3 sequence: CASSLDLTRPNYGYTF. DNA of the CDR3: TGTGCCAGCAGCTTGGATTTGACCAGGCCGAACTATGGCTACACCTTC.

This chain uses TRBV7-2 with TRBJ2-5, with D maybe TRBD1 (6 bases). There are 13 residues in the CDR3. V lost 1 base to trimming and J lost 5 bases, with 8 bases between them. Germline V lookup: CDR1 SGHTA, CDR2 FQGNSA. The CDR3 DNA reads as TGTGCCAGCAGCTTAGACAGGGCGGAGACCCAGTACTTC. As protein: CASSLDRAETQYF.

This clone was detected only a few times. The chain joins TRBV5-4 to TRBJ2-1; possibly TRBD2 for D (6 bases). With 2 bases removed from V and 8 bases from J, the gap between germline ends came to 11 bases. Germline CDR1 reads SGHNT; CDR2 reads YYREEE (reference sequence). The CDR3 runs 13 residues. CDR3 residues: CASSFSGGYEQFF. CDR3 nucleotides: TGTGCCAGCAGCTTTAGTGGGGGGTATGAGCAGTTCTTC.

The chain links TRBV2 to TRBJ2-1; 13 bases agree with TRBD2. Germline V gene data show CDR1 as SNHLY and CDR2 as FYNNEI. V trimming: 6 bases; J trimming: 6 bases; junction bases outside the gene matches: 2. This CDR3 spans 14 amino acids. CDR3 sequence reads: CASRLAGGSNEQFF. The CDR3 DNA reads TGTGCCAGCAGACTAGCGGGGGGGTCCAATGAGCAGTTCTTC.

The chain employs TRBV9 and TRBJ2-1; 16 nucleotides align to TRBD2. V dropped 3 bases and J dropped 13; count of bases not matched to a gene: 10. The CDR3 extends over 16 amino acids. Germline V gene data show CDR1 as SGDLS and CDR2 as YYNGEE. As DNA, the CDR3 is TGTGCCAGCAGCGCCACCGGGACTAGCGGGGGGGCGTTACAGTTCTTC. It codes for CASSATGTSGGALQFF.

This clone is labeled as medium-sized. This chain uses TRBV9 with TRBJ1-6; 7 positions match TRBD1. The CDR3 consists of 16 residues. V trimming: 5 bases; J trimming: 8 bases; junction bases outside the gene matches: 13. In germline, CDR1 is SGDLS, CDR2 YYNGEE. This CDR3 is CASRPRPGTEDSPLHF. CDR3 in DNA: TGTGCCAGCAGACCAAGGCCCGGGACAGAAGATTCACCCCTCCACTTT.

The chain joins TRBV29-1 to TRBJ2-2; the match to TRBD1 covers 7 bases. Trimming cost V 2 bases and J 1 base; bases outside gene matches: 1. The length of the CDR3 is 14 residues. CDR1 SQVTM and CDR2 ANQGSEA come from the germline V gene. CDR3 protein: CSVERQGNTGELFF. The CDR3 bases are TGCAGCGTTGAACGACAGGGGAACACCGGGGAGCTGTTTTTT.

This chain uses TRBV11-1 with TRBJ2-3; 9 nucleotides match TRBD2. The germline gives CDR1 SGHAT, CDR2 FQDESV (reference sequence). V was pared by 7 bases and J by 2 bases, with 7 bases of the junction left unmatched. The CDR3 sequence is 15 residues long. DNA of the CDR3: TGTGCCAGCAAGTCAACTAGCGGGTTCACAGATACGCAGTATTTT. This gives the protein CASKSTSGFTDTQYF. The variable domain in full, with the rest retrieved from reference TRBV11-1 and TRBJ2-3, is EAEVAQSPRYKITEKSQAVAFWCDPISGHATLYWYRQILGQGPELLVQFQDESVVDDSQLPKDRFSAERLKGVDSTLKIQPAELGDSAMYLCASKSTSGFTDTQYFGPGTRLTVL.

The genes are TRBV7-9 and TRBJ1-1; possibly TRBD1 for D (6 bases). Germline CDR1 reads SEHNR; CDR2 reads FQNEAQ (reference sequence). V gave up 1 base and J gave up 4 bases, with 13 bases separating them. The length of the CDR3 is 15 residues. The CDR3 DNA reads TGTGCCAGCAGCTTAGGTTCGGGCAGGGGCACTGAAGCTTTCTTT. Translating gives CASSLGSGRGTEAFF.

This sequence joins TRBV6-5 and TRBJ1-1; D possibly corresponds to TRBD1 (5 bases). The CDR3 is 13 residues long. The germline V gene has CDR1 MNHEY and CDR2 SVGAGI. Trimming removed 10 bases from V and 3 bases from J, with 15 bases in between. This CDR3 is CAMGRELDTEAFF. For the CDR3, the DNA is TGTGCCATGGGGCGAGAACTTGACACTGAAGCTTTCTTT.

The chain is built from TRBV6-5 and TRBJ1-1, with 9 bases matching TRBD1. Germline V gives CDR1 MNHEY, CDR2 SVGAGI. This CDR3 has 16 residues. J gave up 0 bases and V 4 bases, and 6 bases lay outside the gene matches. The chain's CDR3 is CASSSTGGQVNTEAFF. The CDR3 region has the DNA TGTGCCAGCAGTTCCACAGGGGGCCAGGTGAACACTGAAGCTTTCTTT.

The chain is built from TRBV5-5 and TRBJ1-1; D uncertain. Germline V gene lookup returns CDR1 SGHKS and CDR2 YYEKEE (reference sequence). The CDR3 runs to 14 residues. V was cut by 1 base and J by 5 bases, with 12 bases left in between. The CDR3 nucleotides read TGTGCCAGCAGCTTGACAGTTCGGTTTACTGAAGCTTTCTTT. Translation: CASSLTVRFTEAFF.

The J gene is TRBJ1-1, the V gene TRBV14, with 8 positions matching TRBD1. Per germline, CDR1 SGHDN and CDR2 FVKESK. V was pared by 1 base and J by 0 bases, with 7 bases of the junction left unmatched. This CDR3 spans 17 amino acids. The CDR3 DNA reads as TGTGCCAGCAGCCAAGTAAGGGCAGGGGGCATGAACACTGAAGCTTTCTTT. This codes for CASSQVRAGGMNTEAFF.

The chain recombines TRBV6-2 or TRBV6-3 with TRBJ1-5; D unclear. Trimming took off 0 bases at V and 4 bases at J, with 7 bases between the two ends. This CDR3 has 14 residues. Germline CDR1 reads MNHEY; CDR2 reads SVGEGT. In nucleotides, the CDR3 is TGTGCCAGCAGTTACTCCAGAACAAATCAGCCCCAGCATTTT. Residues: CASSYSRTNQPQHF.

The rearrangement joins TRBV4-1 to TRBJ1-4, with 9 bases lining up with TRBD1. The V and J ends lost 0 bases and 5 bases, in that order; junction bases with no gene match: 4. Per the germline V gene, CDR1 is MGHRA and CDR2 is YSYEKL. The CDR3 totals 16 residues. The CDR3 reads CASSQDPGQGNEKLFF. DNA of the CDR3: TGCGCCAGCAGCCAAGATCCCGGACAGGGGAATGAAAAACTGTTTTTT.

This chain links TRBV9 with TRBJ2-3; D call uncertain. V was pared by 4 bases and J by 0 bases, with 9 bases between. CDR3 length: 14 amino acids. Looked up from germline, CDR1 is SGDLS and CDR2 is YYNGEE. CDR3 DNA sequence: TGTGCCAGCAGCCAGGTCCCCAGCACAGATACGCAGTATTTT. Translating gives CASSQVPSTDTQYF.

The rearrangement joins TRBV5-1 to TRBJ1-1; TRBD1 matches 9 bases. Germline CDR1 reads SGHRS; CDR2 reads YFSETQ. The CDR3 is 15 amino acids. J lost 10 bases, V lost 4 bases, and 14 bases had no gene match. The CDR3 DNA sequence: TGCGCCAGCAGCGCGCCCTTACAGGGGGCCGGCGGAGCTTTCTTT. This sequence encodes CASSAPLQGAGGAFF.

This chain links TRBV12-5 with TRBJ1-1, with 8 bases identical to TRBD1. J was trimmed by 8 bases and V by 5 bases; bases with no gene match: 19. The CDR3 extends over 17 amino acids. Per germline, CDR1 LGHNT and CDR2 FRNRAP. The CDR3, as DNA: TGTGCTAGTGGTCCCGGACAGGGCGGTTTGTGGGGGGAAGAAGCTTTCTTT. It codes for CASGPGQGGLWGEEAFF. Based on the CDR3 plus reference TRBV12-5 and TRBJ1-1, the full variable domain is DARVTQTPRHKVTEMGQEVTMRCQPILGHNTVFWYRQTMMQGLELLAYFRNRAPLDDSGMPKDRFSAEMPDATLATLKIQPSEPRDSAVYFCASGPGQGGLWGEEAFFGQGTRLTVV.

This clone has only one observation. CDR3 coding DNA: TGTGCCAGTAGTCATTTAGGGGTACCTGAAGCTTTCTTT. Encoded protein: CASSHLGVPEAFF. The gene calls are TRBV19 and TRBJ1-1; TRBD1 might be the D (5 bases). Germline loops: CDR1 LNHDA, CDR2 SQIVND (reference sequence). The CDR3 is 13 amino acids. The V gene lost 5 bases and the J gene lost 6 bases, with 13 bases spanning the gap.

The chain uses TRBV11-2 and TRBJ2-7, with TRBD1 matching 8 bases. This CDR3 has 14 residues. V gave up 5 bases and J gave up 4 bases; unmatched junction bases: 7. CDR1 is SGHAT and CDR2 is FQNNGV in the germline V gene. The CDR3 DNA reads as TGTGCCAGCAGCCCAGGGGACAGGAGGTACGAGCAGTACTTC. This codes for CASSPGDRRYEQYF.

This clone was counted a single time. The J gene is TRBJ1-3, the V gene TRBV25-1; no clear D gene. Deletions cut 6 bases from V and 3 bases from J, with 18 bases between. Germline lookup yields CDR1 MGHDK and CDR2 SYGVNS. The CDR3 extends over 16 amino acids. CDR3 sequence: CASSPKVPRVGNTIYF. CDR3 sequence (DNA): TGTGCCAGCAGCCCCAAGGTTCCGAGGGTTGGAAACACCATATATTTT.

The chain carries TRBV3-1 (or the pseudogene TRBV3-2) and TRBJ1-1; D gene uncertain. Between the trimmed V and J ends, which lost 4 bases and 4 bases, there was a span of 10 bases. The CDR3 runs 13 residues. The germline V gene encodes CDR1 LGHDT and CDR2 YNNKEL (reference sequence). The CDR3 spells CASSPSLSTEAFF. The CDR3 DNA sequence: TGTGCCAGCAGCCCGAGTCTGAGCACTGAAGCTTTCTTT.

This sequence joins TRBV11-1 and TRBJ2-1; possibly TRBD2 for D (6 bases). Germline V gene sequence: CDR1 SGHAT, CDR2 FQDESV (reference sequence). V shed 4 bases and J shed 10 bases, with 11 bases lying between them. The CDR3 is made up of 12 amino acids. The CDR3 spells CASSSPSVEQFF. The CDR3 DNA reads TGTGCCAGCAGCTCCCCTAGCGTGGAGCAGTTCTTC.

The DNA for the CDR3 is TGTGCCAGCAGTCCGAACAGGAATTCGGGTTCACCCCTCCACTTT. Translated, it gives CASSPNRNSGSPLHF. V and J are TRBV6-2 or TRBV6-3 and TRBJ1-6, with D possibly being TRBD1 (5 bases). V lost 5 bases, J lost 9 bases, and 17 bases lay in between. The CDR3 is 15 amino acids. Germline values: CDR1 MNHEY, CDR2 SVGEGT.

The rearrangement links TRBV5-1 to TRBJ1-2; the match to TRBD1 covers 8 bases. The trim removed 4 bases at V and 3 bases at J, leaving 5 bases unmatched. CDR1 is SGHRS and CDR2 is YFSETQ in the germline V gene. The CDR3 loop spans 14 amino acids. CDR3 bases: TGCGCCAGCAGCCCAGGACAGGGTGACTATGGCTACACCTTC. Translating gives CASSPGQGDYGYTF.